The rows below give T cell receptor beta chains drawn from one sample of a study of blood T cell repertoires in COVID-19. Using immunoSEQ multiplex PCR, the repertoire was profiled, and TCRdb retains in-frame clones only, with some absent. The data hold roughly 300,000 clones, with approximately 87% observed a single time. The sample taken for sequencing was peripheral blood. The receptors were sampled from a woman aged 25 to 45 with COVID-19, enrolled during active disease. Each CDR3 is given with its conserved first and last residue. The order of the fields is V gene, clone size, CDR3 length, D gene, J gene, CDR3 DNA, CDR3 protein. The D gene is left open where the match is weak. Only some rows state a clone size, as once, few, many or a class for expanded clones.

>TRBV2|many|14|-|TRBJ2-1
TGTGCCAGCAGTGGACTAAAGGTTGGGAATGAGCAGTTCTTC
CASSGLKVGNEQFF
>TRBV29-1|-|13|TRBD1|TRBJ1-2
TGCAGCGTCGCAGGGGGCACCAACTATGGCTACACCTTC
CSVAGGTNYGYTF
>TRBV5-4|once|15|TRBD1|TRBJ1-2
TGTGCCAGCAGCTTGGGGACAGGGGGCGTCGTTGGCTACACCTTC
CASSLGTGGVVGYTF
>TRBV5-1|-|14|TRBD1|TRBJ1-1
TGCGCCAGCAGCGTAACAGGGGAAGGGACTGAAGCTTTCTTT
CASSVTGEGTEAFF
>TRBV6-5|-|15|-|TRBJ2-2
TGTGCCAGCAAGTTTAGGGGCTCCCTGACCGGGGAGCTGTTTTTT
CASKFRGSLTGELFF
>TRBV6-6|-|15|TRBD1|TRBJ1-2
TGTGCCAGCAGCCACCTCGGGACAGGGATTAGTGGCTACACCTTC
CASSHLGTGISGYTF
>TRBV2|-|13|-|TRBJ2-7
TGTGCCAGCATTATGACAGAGGCTTACGAGCAGTACTTC
CASIMTEAYEQYF
>TRBV27|-|14|-|TRBJ2-3
TGTGCCAGCAGTGCCCGGGACTTCACAGATACGCAGTATTTT
CASSARDFTDTQYF
>TRBV7-6|few|16|-|TRBJ1-6
TGTGCCAGCAGCTTAGATGGGGCCGCCCATAATTCACCCCTCCACTTT
CASSLDGAAHNSPLHF
>TRBV14|-|13|-|TRBJ1-2
TGTGCCAGCAGCCAACCTGATCGGGGTGGCTACACCTTC
CASSQPDRGGYTF
>TRBV6-4|-|16|-|TRBJ1-2
TGTGCCAGCACGGGCGGGGGGCCCCCGGGCGGCTATGGCTACACCTTC
CASTGGGPPGGYGYTF
>TRBV28|-|12|-|TRBJ1-1
TGTGCCAGCAGCCTTAGCTACACTGAAGCTTTCTTT
CASSLSYTEAFF
>TRBV19|once|15|TRBD1|TRBJ1-2
TGTGCCAGTAGTATATCTACAGGGGGGATCTATGGCTACACCTTC
CASSISTGGIYGYTF
>TRBV5-4|-|13|TRBD1|TRBJ2-3
TGTGCCGTCGCGGGACAGGGAACAGATACGCAGTATTTT
CAVAGQGTDTQYF
>TRBV27|-|15|TRBD1|TRBJ1-2
TGTGCCAGCAGTAATACAGGGGGCAAAAACTATGGCTACACCTTC
CASSNTGGKNYGYTF
>TRBV27|-|13|TRBD2|TRBJ2-7
TGTGCCAGCAGCCGAACAGCGGGATACGAGCAGTACTTC
CASSRTAGYEQYF